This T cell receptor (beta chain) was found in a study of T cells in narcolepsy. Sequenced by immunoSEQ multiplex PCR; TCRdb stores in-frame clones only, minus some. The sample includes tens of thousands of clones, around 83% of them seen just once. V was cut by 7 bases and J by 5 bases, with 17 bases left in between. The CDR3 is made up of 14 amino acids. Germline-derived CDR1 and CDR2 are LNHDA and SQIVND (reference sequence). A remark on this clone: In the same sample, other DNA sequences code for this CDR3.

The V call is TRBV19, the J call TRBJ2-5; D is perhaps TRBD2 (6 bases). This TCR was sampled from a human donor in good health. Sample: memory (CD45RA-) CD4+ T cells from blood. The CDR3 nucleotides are TGTGCCAGTACGGACCGCGGCGGGACGGAGACCCAGTACTTC. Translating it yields CASTDRGGTETQYF.